This section outlines one TCR beta chain sequence together with its context. TCRdb reanalyzed the 5' RACE reads, giving one entry per CDR3 protein sequence and no DNA. Here the sample table reports some 450,000 distinct CDR3 sequences. This sample was included in a study of T cells expressing NK-cell markers. This CDR3 is 21 amino acids long. Germline V gene data show CDR1 as SGHDT and CDR2 as YYEEEE. The sample taken for sequencing was blood T cells: a sorted CD56 or NKG2C T cell subset, CD4+ or CD8+ T cells, or bulk PBMC T cells (not recorded which). The rearrangement uses TRBV5-6 and TRBJ1-5; there is no DNA to check the TCRdb D call of TRBD1. This TCR derives from a woman aged 18-70 years in good health. CDR3 sequence reads: CASRRTGADERGFGSNQPQHF.